These T cell receptor beta chains were read from a single sample in a study of technical replicates of blood from a handful of donors. Profiled with immunoSEQ multiplex PCR; TCRdb holds only in-frame clones, not every one. The sample holds 70,000 to 80,000 clones; around 92% are singletons and the top ten take approximately 0.34%. Sample: T cells isolated from PBMCs. Source of these receptors: a human donor in good health. Some clones in this sample may be carry-over from other donors' samples. Each CDR3 is given without its conserved first and last residue. The order of the fields is V gene, J gene, CDR3 protein.

TRBV5-1	TRBJ2-1	ASTPGSPNEQF
TRBV7-2	TRBJ2-3	ASSLGFGGQLY
TRBV28	TRBJ2-1	ASKDIASIGDTRSYNEQF
TRBV11-1	TRBJ2-7	ASSLHRDFAYEQY
TRBV6-1	TRBJ1-2	ASSEWGGTNYGYT
TRBV6-1	TRBJ1-1	ASRAPGLPEAF
TRBV30	TRBJ1-4	AWSSPGQVINEKLF
TRBV5-5	TRBJ1-2	ASSSLGTGNGYT
TRBV6-5	TRBJ1-2	ASGPQGRGYT
TRBV5-4	TRBJ2-5	ASSYSGQKKETQY
TRBV19	TRBJ2-3	ASSLQDTQY
TRBV28	TRBJ1-5	ASRTLIQPQH
TRBV28	TRBJ1-1	ASSLQVDTEAF
TRBV18	TRBJ2-7	ASSPPGLATGYEQY
TRBV27	TRBJ2-1	ASSLSAGTGLAGADEQF
TRBV11-2	TRBJ2-7	ASSSRFISYEQY
TRBV6-8	TRBJ1-5	ASSPPTGGGNQPQH
TRBV4-1	TRBJ2-2	ASSLAGGPGELF
TRBV5-4	TRBJ1-1	ASSLFAMNTEAF
TRBV2	TRBJ1-1	ASSVDRVGLSTEAF
TRBV9	TRBJ2-1	ASSVGSQRGGLNEQF
TRBV29-1	TRBJ2-1	SVNGKREDNEQF
TRBV10-3	TRBJ2-5	AISEFETAQETQY
TRBV5-6	TRBJ2-3	ASNPLRGSDTQY
TRBV30	TRBJ1-1	AWSRMYEAF
TRBV6-6	TRBJ1-5	ASSTPDINQPQH
TRBV7-9	TRBJ2-1	ASSTGTGPYNEQF
TRBV13	TRBJ2-1	ASSLLSVLSSYNEQF
TRBV18	TRBJ1-5	ASQGQANQPQH
TRBV11-3	TRBJ1-1	ASSLVQGNTEAF
TRBV15	TRBJ2-7	ATSRVNRGSSYEQY
TRBV6-1	TRBJ2-5	ASSEGVEGETQY
TRBV30	TRBJ2-2	ASGDGTGELF
TRBV10-3	TRBJ1-5	AISERGDAQPQH
TRBV4-1	TRBJ2-7	ASSSSGRGEQY
TRBV6-5	TRBJ2-5	ASSYSREVLETQY
TRBV27	TRBJ1-6	ASSRGQGYRDSPLH
TRBV9	TRBJ2-1	ASSLYGNEQF
TRBV30	TRBJ2-7	AWSLNYEQY
TRBV7-7	TRBJ2-7	ASSPDRGWSYEQY
TRBV6-5	TRBJ2-7	ASSYSYLEYYEQY